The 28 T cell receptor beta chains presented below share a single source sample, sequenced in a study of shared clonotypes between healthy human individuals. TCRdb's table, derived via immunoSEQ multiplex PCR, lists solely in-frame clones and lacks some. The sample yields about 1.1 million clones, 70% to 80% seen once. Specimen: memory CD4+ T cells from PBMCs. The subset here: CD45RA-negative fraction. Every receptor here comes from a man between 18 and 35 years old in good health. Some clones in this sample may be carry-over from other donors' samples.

In nucleotides, the CDR3 is TGTGCCAGCACCGGAAGGGGTTTGGAAAACACCATATATTTT. Protein product: CASTGRGLENTIYF. The V call is TRBV6-5, the J call TRBJ1-3; a weak D match, TRBD1 (5 bases). The CDR3 consists of 14 residues. Germline loops: CDR1 MNHEY, CDR2 SVGAGI. Trimming took 7 bases from V and 6 from J, leaving 16 bases between them.

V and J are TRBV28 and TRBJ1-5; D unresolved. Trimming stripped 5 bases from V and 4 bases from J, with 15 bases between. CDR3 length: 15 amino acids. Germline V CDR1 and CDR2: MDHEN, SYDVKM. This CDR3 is CASSPSGRLNQPQHF. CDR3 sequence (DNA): TGTGCCAGCAGTCCCAGCGGGAGACTAAATCAGCCCCAGCATTTT.

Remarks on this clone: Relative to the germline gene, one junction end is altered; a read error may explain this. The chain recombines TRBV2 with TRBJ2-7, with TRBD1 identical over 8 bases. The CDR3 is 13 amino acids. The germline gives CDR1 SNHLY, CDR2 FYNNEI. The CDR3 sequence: CASLGTGAYGQYF. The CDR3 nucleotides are TGTGCCAGCCTCGGGACAGGAGCCTACGGGCAGTACTTC. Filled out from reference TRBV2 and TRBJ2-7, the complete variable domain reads EPEVTQTPSHQVTQMGQEVILRCVPISNHLYFYWYRQILGQKVEFLVSFYNNEISEKSEIFDDQFSVERPDGSNFTLKIRSTKLEDSAMYFCASLGTGAYGQYFGPGTRLTVT.

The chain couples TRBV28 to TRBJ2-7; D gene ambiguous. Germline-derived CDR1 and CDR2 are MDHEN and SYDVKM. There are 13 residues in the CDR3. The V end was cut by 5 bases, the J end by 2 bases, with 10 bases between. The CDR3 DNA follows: TGTGCCAGCAGTCGAACTACTCCCTACGAGCAGTACTTC. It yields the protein CASSRTTPYEQYF.

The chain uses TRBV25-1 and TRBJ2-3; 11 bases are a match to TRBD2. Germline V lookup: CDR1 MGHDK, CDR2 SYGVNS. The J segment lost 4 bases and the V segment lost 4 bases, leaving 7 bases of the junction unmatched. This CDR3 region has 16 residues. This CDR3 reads CASSATSGSLPDTQYF. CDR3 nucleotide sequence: TGTGCCAGCAGTGCAACTAGCGGGAGTTTGCCAGATACGCAGTATTTT.

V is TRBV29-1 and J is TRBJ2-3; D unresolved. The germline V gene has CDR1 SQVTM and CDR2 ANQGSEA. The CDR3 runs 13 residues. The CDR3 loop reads CGLSSVSGDTQYF. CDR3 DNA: TGCGGCCTGAGCAGCGTAAGTGGAGATACGCAGTATTTT.

CDR3 loop: CSVEGWDRLSEHWGGAEAFF. CDR3 bases: TGCAGCGTTGAGGGATGGGACAGATTAAGTGAACACTGGGGTGGAGCTGAAGCTTTCTTT. This chain connects TRBV29-1 to TRBJ1-1; 7 bases map to TRBD1. From germline, CDR1 is SQVTM and CDR2 ANQGSEA. V trimming: 3 bases; J trimming: 6 bases; junction bases outside the gene matches: 28. The CDR3 length is 20 residues.

CDR3 in amino acids: CASSHGNQPQHF. The CDR3 region has the DNA TGCGCCAGCAGCCATGGCAATCAGCCCCAGCATTTT. V and J are TRBV4-3 and TRBJ1-5; unclear D gene. Germline V gives CDR1 LGHNA, CDR2 YSLEER. V gave up 3 bases and J gave up 2 bases, with 2 bases separating them. The CDR3 loop spans 12 amino acids.

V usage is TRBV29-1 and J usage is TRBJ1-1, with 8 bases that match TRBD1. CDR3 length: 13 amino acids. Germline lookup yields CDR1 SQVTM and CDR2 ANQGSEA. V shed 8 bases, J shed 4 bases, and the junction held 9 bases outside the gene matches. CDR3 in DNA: TGCAGCTCCCGACAGGGGCACAGCACTGAAGCTTTCTTT. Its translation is CSSRQGHSTEAFF.

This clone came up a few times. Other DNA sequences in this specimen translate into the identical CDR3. The CDR3 here is CASSQRSTDTQYF. In DNA form, the CDR3 reads TGTGCCAGCAGCCAAAGGAGCACAGATACGCAGTATTTT. The genes are TRBV4-2 and TRBJ2-3; D call uncertain. The length of the CDR3 is 13 residues. Trimming cost V 2 bases and J 0 bases, with 3 bases left between them. Germline CDR1 reads LGHNA; CDR2 reads YNFKEQ.

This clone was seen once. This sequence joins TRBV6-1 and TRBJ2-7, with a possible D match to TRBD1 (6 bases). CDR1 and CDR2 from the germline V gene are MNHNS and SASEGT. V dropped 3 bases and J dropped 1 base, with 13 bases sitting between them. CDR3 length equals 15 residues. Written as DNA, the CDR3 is TGTGCCAGCAGTGACAGGGGCCGCCTTTCCTACGAGCAGTACTTC. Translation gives CASSDRGRLSYEQYF.

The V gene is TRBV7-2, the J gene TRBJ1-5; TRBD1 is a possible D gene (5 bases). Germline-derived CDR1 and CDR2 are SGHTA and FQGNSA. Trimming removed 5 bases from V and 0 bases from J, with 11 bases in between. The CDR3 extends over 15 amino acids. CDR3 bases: TGTGCCAGCAGCCCCGGGGACCCTAGCAATCAGCCCCAGCATTTT. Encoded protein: CASSPGDPSNQPQHF.

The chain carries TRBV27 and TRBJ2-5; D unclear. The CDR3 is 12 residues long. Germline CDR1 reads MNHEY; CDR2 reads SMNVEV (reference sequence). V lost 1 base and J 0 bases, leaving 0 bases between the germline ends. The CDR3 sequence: CASSLYQETQYF. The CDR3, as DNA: TGTGCCAGCAGTTTATACCAAGAGACCCAGTACTTC.

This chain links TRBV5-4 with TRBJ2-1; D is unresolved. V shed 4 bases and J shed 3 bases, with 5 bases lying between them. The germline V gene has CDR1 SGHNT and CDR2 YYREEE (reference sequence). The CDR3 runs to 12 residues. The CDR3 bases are TGTGCCAGCAGCCCGGACTACAATGAGCAGTTCTTC. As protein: CASSPDYNEQFF.

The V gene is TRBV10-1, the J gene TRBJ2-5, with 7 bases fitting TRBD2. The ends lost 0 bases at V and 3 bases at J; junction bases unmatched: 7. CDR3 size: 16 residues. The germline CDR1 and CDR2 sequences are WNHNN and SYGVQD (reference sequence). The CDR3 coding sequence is TGCGCCAGCAGTGAGTCTTGGGCTAGCGGAGAAGAGACCCAGTACTTC. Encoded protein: CASSESWASGEETQYF.

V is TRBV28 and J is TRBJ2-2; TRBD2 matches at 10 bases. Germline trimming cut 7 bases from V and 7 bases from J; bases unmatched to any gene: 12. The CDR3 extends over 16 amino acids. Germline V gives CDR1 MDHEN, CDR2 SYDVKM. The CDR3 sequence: CASTPYTSGAGGELFF. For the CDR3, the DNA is TGTGCCAGCACCCCTTACACTAGCGGGGCGGGCGGGGAGCTGTTTTTT.

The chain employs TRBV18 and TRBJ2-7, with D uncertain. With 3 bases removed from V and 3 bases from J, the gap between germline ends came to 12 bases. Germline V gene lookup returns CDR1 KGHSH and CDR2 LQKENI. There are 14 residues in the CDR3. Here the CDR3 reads CASSPRSTLYEQYF. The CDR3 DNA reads TGTGCCAGCTCACCGAGGTCCACTCTCTACGAGCAGTACTTC.

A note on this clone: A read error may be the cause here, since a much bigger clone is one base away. CDR3 protein: CASSLKKNTEAFF. For the CDR3, the DNA is TGTGCCAGCAGCTTAAAAAAGAACACTGAAGCTTTCTTT. V and J are TRBV7-3 and TRBJ1-1, with no clear D. There are 13 residues in the CDR3. Germline V lookup: CDR1 SGHTA, CDR2 FQGTGA. V dropped 1 base and J dropped 1 base, with 4 bases sitting between them.

The CDR3 here is CASRSKSGQGAGSDTGELFF. For the CDR3, the DNA is TGTGCCAGTAGATCCAAATCCGGACAGGGGGCTGGAAGTGACACCGGGGAGCTGTTTTTT. The chain links TRBV19 to TRBJ2-2; 11 nucleotides align to TRBD1. Unmatched junction bases numbered 18, after V lost 6 bases and J lost 3 bases. In germline, CDR1 is LNHDA, CDR2 SQIVND (reference sequence). The CDR3 spans 20 residues.

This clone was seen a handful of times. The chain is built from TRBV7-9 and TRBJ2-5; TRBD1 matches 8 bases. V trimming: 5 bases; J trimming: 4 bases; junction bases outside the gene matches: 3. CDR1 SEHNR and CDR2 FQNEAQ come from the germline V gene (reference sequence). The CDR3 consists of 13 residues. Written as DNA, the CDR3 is TGTGCCAGCAGCCCGGACAGGGTAGAGACCCAGTACTTC. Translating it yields CASSPDRVETQYF.

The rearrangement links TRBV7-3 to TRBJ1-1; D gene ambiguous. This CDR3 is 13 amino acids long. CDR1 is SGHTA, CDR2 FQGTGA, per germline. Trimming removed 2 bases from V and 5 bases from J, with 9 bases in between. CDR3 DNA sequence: TGTGCCAGCAGCTTATACGGAGGTACTGAAGCTTTCTTT. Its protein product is CASSLYGGTEAFF.

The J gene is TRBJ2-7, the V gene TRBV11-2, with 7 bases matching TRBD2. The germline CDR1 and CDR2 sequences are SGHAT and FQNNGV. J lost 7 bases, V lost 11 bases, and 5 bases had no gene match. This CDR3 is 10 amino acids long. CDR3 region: CAVGTTEQYF. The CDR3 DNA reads TGTGCCGTCGGGACTACTGAGCAGTACTTC. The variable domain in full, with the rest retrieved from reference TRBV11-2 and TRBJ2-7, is EAGVAQSPRYKIIEKRQSVAFWCNPISGHATLYWYQQILGQGPKLLIQFQNNGVVDDSQLPKDRFSAERLKGVDSTLKIQPAKLEDSAVYLCAVGTTEQYFGPGTRLTVT.

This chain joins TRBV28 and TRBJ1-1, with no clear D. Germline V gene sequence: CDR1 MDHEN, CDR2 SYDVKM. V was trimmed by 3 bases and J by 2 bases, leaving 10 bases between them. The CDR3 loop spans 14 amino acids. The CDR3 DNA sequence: TGTGCCAGCAGTTTCGGTTCGGTTAACACTGAAGCTTTCTTT. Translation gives CASSFGSVNTEAFF.

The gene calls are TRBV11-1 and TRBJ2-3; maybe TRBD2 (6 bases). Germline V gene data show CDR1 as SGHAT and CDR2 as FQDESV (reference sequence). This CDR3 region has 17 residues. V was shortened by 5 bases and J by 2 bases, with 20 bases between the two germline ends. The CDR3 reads CASSGSASGLTTDTQYF. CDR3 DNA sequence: TGTGCCAGCAGCGGTTCGGCGAGCGGGCTAACCACAGATACGCAGTATTTT.

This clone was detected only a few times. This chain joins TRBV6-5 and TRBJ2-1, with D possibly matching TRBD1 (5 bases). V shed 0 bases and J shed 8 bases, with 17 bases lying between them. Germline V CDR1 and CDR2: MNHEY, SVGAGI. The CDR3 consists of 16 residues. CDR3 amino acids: CASSYSSGAGGDEQFF. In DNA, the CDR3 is TGTGCCAGCAGTTACTCTTCTGGGGCAGGTGGGGATGAGCAGTTCTTC.

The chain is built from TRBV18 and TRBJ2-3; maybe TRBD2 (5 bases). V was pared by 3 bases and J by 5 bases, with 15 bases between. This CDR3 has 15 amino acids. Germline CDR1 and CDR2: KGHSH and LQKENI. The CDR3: CASSPILTAGDTQYF. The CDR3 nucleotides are TGTGCCAGCTCACCGATACTGACGGCGGGAGATACGCAGTATTTT.

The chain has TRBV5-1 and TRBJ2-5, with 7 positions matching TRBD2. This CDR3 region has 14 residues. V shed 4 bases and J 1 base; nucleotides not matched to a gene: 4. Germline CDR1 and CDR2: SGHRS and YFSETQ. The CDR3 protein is CASSISSGQETQYF. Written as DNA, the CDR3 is TGCGCCAGCAGCATATCTAGCGGCCAAGAGACCCAGTACTTC.

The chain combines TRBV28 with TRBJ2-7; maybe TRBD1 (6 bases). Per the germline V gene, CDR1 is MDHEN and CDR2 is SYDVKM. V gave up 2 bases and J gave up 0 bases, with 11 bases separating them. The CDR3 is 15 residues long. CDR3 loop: CASSLNQGSSYEQYF. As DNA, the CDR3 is TGTGCCAGCAGTTTAAATCAGGGGAGCTCCTACGAGCAGTACTTC.